One TCR beta chain is described in this entry. The antigen is not known. This entry is derived from a study of cytomegalovirus exposure and HLA in healthy donors. Study-level results: A missense variant in DCLRE1C was later tied to TCR beta V- and J-gene trimming. Common viral pathogens (according to a later analysis) appeared linked to several of the most significant clusters.

PCR involved 60 Vbeta and 13 Jbeta primers. Assay: immunoSEQ multiplex PCR; the TCRdb copy retains only in-frame clones and omits some. In the table there are 70,000 to 95,000 clones, about four fifths of which are singletons. Sequenced: PBMCs. The sequence was obtained from a woman in her twenties or thirties in good health and CMV-seronegative.

CDR3 amino acids: CASSEYEGFSEKLFF. The CDR3 bases are TGTGCCAGCAGTGAATATGAGGGATTTTCTGAAAAACTGTTTTTT. This sequence joins TRBV6-1 and TRBJ1-4; D remains ambiguous. The CDR3 contains 15 residues. Germline CDR1 and CDR2: MNHNS and SASEGT. V gave up 2 bases and J gave up 7 bases, with 14 bases separating them.